One and the same sample provided the 5 T cell receptor beta chains below, sequenced in a study of blood T cell repertoires in COVID-19 (dated by TCRdb to about 2020). Receptor amplification or capture employed the immunoSEQ multiplex PCR assay. TCRdb obtained this table from immuneACCESS and retained in-frame rearrangements with V and J assigned. These tables miss some clones; where compared with another copy, unresolved V genes account for less than half of the shortfall, and the remainder is unexplained. Recorded for this sample are roughly 55,000 clones; around three quarters of them occurred a single time. The ten largest clones add up to around 3.5% of the sample. What was sequenced was peripheral blood. These receptors all come from a man aged 55 to 69 with acute or convalescent COVID-19.

The chain employs TRBV5-5 and TRBJ2-2, with TRBD1 matching 7 bases. The CDR3 loop spans 14 amino acids. Germline CDR1 reads SGHKS; CDR2 reads YYEKEE (reference sequence). Germline trimming cut 6 bases from V and 2 bases from J; bases unmatched to any gene: 4. The CDR3 DNA reads as TGTGCCAGCATCCGGGACAGCAACACCGGGGAGCTGTTTTTT. Residues: CASIRDSNTGELFF. Using reference TRBV5-5 and TRBJ2-2 for the parts outside the CDR3, the full variable domain is DAGVTQSPTHLIKTRGQQVTLRCSPISGHKSVSWYQQVLGQGPQFIFQYYEKEERGRGNFPDRFSARQFPNYSSELNVNALLLGDSALYLCASIRDSNTGELFFGEGSRLTVL.

The chain is built from TRBV7-9 and TRBJ1-2, with D possibly matching TRBD1 (6 bases). Germline CDR1 SEHNR, CDR2 FQNEAQ (reference sequence). V was trimmed by 5 bases and J by 8 bases, leaving 18 bases between them. The CDR3 has 14 residues. DNA for the CDR3: TGTGCCAGCAGCCGAGTTACGGCAGGGGTCGGCTACACCTTC. As protein: CASSRVTAGVGYTF. Looking up the rest from reference TRBV7-9 and TRBJ1-2 gives the full variable domain: DTGVSQNPRHKITKRGQNVTFRCDPISEHNRLYWYRQTLGQGPEFLTYFQNEAQLEKSRLLSDRFSAERPKGSFSTLEIQRTEQGDSAMYLCASSRVTAGVGYTFGSGTRLTVV.

The V gene is TRBV5-4, the J gene TRBJ2-5; TRBD2 matches 7 bases. Germline values: CDR1 SGHNT, CDR2 YYREEE (reference sequence). The CDR3 is 15 residues long. After removal of 3 bases from V and 4 bases from J, the junction contained 9 bases not matched to a gene. This CDR3 reads CASSSTKASGETQYF. DNA of the CDR3: TGTGCCAGCAGCTCGACAAAGGCTAGCGGAGAGACCCAGTACTTC.

This chain joins TRBV11-2 and TRBJ2-2, with D maybe TRBD1 (5 bases). Germline V CDR1 and CDR2: SGHAT, FQNNGV. CDR3 length: 17 residues. V lost 2 bases, J lost 3 bases, and 16 bases lay in between. The CDR3 sequence is CASSLRTHPTYTGELFF. The CDR3 coding sequence is TGTGCCAGCAGCTTAAGGACACACCCGACATACACCGGGGAGCTGTTTTTT.

This chain uses TRBV5-1 with TRBJ2-1; TRBD1 agrees at 8 bases. This CDR3 has 14 amino acids. V shed 5 bases and J 6 bases; nucleotides not matched to a gene: 7. The V gene's germline CDR1 is SGHRS and CDR2 YFSETQ. CDR3 residues: CASSSQGASNEQFF. CDR3 sequence (DNA): TGCGCCAGCAGTAGTCAGGGGGCGTCCAATGAGCAGTTCTTC.